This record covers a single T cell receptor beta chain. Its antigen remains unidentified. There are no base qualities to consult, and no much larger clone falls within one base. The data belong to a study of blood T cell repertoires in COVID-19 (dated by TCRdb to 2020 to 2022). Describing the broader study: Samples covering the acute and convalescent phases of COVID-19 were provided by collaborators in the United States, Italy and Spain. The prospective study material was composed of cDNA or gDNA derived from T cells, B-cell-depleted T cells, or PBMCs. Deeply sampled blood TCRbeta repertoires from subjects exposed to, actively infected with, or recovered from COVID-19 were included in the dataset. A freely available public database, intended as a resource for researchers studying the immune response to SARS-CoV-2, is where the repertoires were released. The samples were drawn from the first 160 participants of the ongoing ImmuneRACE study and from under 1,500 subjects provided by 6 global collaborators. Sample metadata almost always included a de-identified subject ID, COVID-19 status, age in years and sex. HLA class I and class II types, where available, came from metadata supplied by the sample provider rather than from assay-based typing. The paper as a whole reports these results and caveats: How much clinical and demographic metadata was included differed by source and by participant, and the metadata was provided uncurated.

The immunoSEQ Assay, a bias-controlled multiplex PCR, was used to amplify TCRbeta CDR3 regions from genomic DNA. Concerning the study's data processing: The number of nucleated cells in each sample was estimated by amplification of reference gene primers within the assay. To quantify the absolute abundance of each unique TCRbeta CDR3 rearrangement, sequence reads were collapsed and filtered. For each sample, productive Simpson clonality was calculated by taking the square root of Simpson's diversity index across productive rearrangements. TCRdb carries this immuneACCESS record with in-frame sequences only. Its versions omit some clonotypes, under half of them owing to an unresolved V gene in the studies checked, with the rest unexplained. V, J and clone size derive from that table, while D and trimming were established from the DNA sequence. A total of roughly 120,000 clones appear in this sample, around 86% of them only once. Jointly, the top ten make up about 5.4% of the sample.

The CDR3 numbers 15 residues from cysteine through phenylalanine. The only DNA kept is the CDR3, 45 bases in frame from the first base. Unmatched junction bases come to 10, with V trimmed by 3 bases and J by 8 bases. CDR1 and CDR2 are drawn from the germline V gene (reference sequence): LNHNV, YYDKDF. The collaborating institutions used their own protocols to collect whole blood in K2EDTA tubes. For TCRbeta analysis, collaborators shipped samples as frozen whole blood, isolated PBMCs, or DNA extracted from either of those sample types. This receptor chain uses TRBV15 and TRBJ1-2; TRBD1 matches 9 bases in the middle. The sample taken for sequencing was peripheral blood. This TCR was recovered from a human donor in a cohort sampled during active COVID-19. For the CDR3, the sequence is CATSREVQGAGGYTF. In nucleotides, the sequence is TGTGCCACCAGCAGGGAAGTACAGGGGGCGGGAGGCTACACCTTC.